This TCR beta chain came from a study of cytomegalovirus exposure and HLA in healthy donors. The PCR employed 60 Vbeta primers together with 13 Jbeta primers. Per the authors' pipeline: There were tens of millions of unique TCR beta chains by a later count, and approximately 12 million of them were shared. Generated by immunoSEQ multiplex PCR, the TCRdb table keeps only in-frame clones and is missing some. Clone size and V and J calls were adopted from that table, with D and trimming inferred from the DNA. In the table there are around 180,000 clones, 60% to 85% of which are singletons. Overall study results and limits: Sequencing probably produced one cluster of sequence variants that were highly shared. There were several of the most significant clusters that appeared linked to common viral pathogens in a later analysis.

The CDR3 consists of 16 residues. The V gene's germline CDR1 is MGHDK and CDR2 SYGVNS. Trimming removed 3 bases at V and 4 bases at J, with 18 bases between. On this clone itself: As yet, its antigen is unknown.

The chain recombines TRBV25-1 with TRBJ1-2; D possibly corresponds to TRBD1 (5 bases). The specimen sequenced was PBMCs. This TCR came from a middle-aged man in good health and CMV-seronegative. The CDR3 nucleotides read TGTGCCAGCAGTGATCCCAGGGTAGAAGGGCTCTATGGCTACACCTTC. Translation: CASSDPRVEGLYGYTF.